The rows below give T cell receptor beta chains drawn from one sample of a study of blood T cell repertoires in COVID-19. Measured with immunoSEQ multiplex PCR; TCRdb has only the in-frame clones, and not every one. This sample has approximately 170,000 clones, with roughly 90% found just once. The sample taken for sequencing was peripheral blood. Every receptor here comes from a woman between 65 and 79 years old with acute or convalescent COVID-19. The CDR3 runs from the conserved cysteine through the conserved F or W. Each record gives: CDR3 DNA, CDR3 protein, J gene, CDR3 length, V gene, clone size, D gene. A D gene is named only where the DNA matches it firmly. Expanded clones get a size class; other rows say once, few or many, or leave the size out.

TGTGCCAGCAGTTTAAGGGGGATCACAGATACGCAGTATTTT	CASSLRGITDTQYF	TRBJ2-3	14	TRBV6-5	once	NA
TGTGCCAGTAGTATAGGCGGTAGCTCCTATAATTCACCCCTCCACTTT	CASSIGGSSYNSPLHF	TRBJ1-6	16	TRBV19	NA	NA
TGTGCCAGCAGTGAGCAGGGTTACAATGAGCAGTTCTTC	CASSEQGYNEQFF	TRBJ2-1	13	TRBV2	NA	NA
TGTGCCAGCAGTTTAACGAGGACTAGCGGGAGAGCCGGGGAGCTGTTTTTT	CASSLTRTSGRAGELFF	TRBJ2-2	17	TRBV27	NA	TRBD2
TGTGCCAGCAGTTTACTAGCGAACAATGAGCAGTTCTTC	CASSLLANNEQFF	TRBJ2-1	13	TRBV27	NA	NA
TGTGCCAGCAGCCTGCCGGGGAACACCGGGGAGCTGTTTTTT	CASSLPGNTGELFF	TRBJ2-2	14	TRBV5-6	NA	NA
TGTGCCAGCAGCTTAGGGGGTGGGACAGGCACAGATACGCAGTATTTT	CASSLGGGTGTDTQYF	TRBJ2-3	16	TRBV11-2	once	TRBD1
TGTGCCAGCAGTACAACAGGGGGCCCCTACGAGCAGTACTTC	CASSTTGGPYEQYF	TRBJ2-7	14	TRBV28	NA	TRBD1
TGCGCCAGCAGCCCGGCGGCGGGGGAACCCTACAATGAGCAGTTCTTC	CASSPAAGEPYNEQFF	TRBJ2-1	16	TRBV5-1	once	TRBD2
TGTGCCGCGGCAGGACAGGCGGCGCAGTACTTC	CAAAGQAAQYF	TRBJ2-7	11	TRBV10-3	NA	TRBD1
TGTGCCAGCAGCAGCAGCGGGAGTTGGACAGATACGCAGTATTTT	CASSSSGSWTDTQYF	TRBJ2-3	15	TRBV7-2	NA	TRBD2
TGTGCCAGCAGCTTAGAGGGGGCCTCAAGCTTTTACGAGCAGTACTTC	CASSLEGASSFYEQYF	TRBJ2-7	16	TRBV7-8	NA	TRBD1
TGTGCCAGTAGTATTGTAAACACAGATACGCAGTATTTT	CASSIVNTDTQYF	TRBJ2-3	13	TRBV19	NA	NA
TGCGCCAGCAGCTTCGGAGCGGGGGAGGGAGATACGCAGTATTTT	CASSFGAGEGDTQYF	TRBJ2-3	15	TRBV5-1	NA	TRBD2
TGTGCCAGCTCACGGGAGAGAAGCTCCTACGAGCAGTACTTC	CASSRERSSYEQYF	TRBJ2-7	14	TRBV18	NA	NA
TGCGCCAGCAGCGAAGGGGTAGGGGCGGGAGGCAATCACAATGAGCAGTTCTTC	CASSEGVGAGGNHNEQFF	TRBJ2-1	18	TRBV5-1	NA	TRBD2
TGTGCCAGCAGTTACCTGGCAGGGGGCCTCGGCTACACCTTC	CASSYLAGGLGYTF	TRBJ1-2	14	TRBV6-2/TRBV6-3	NA	TRBD1
TGCGCCAGCAGCTTGCCTTCGACAGGTACCTACGAGCAGTACTTC	CASSLPSTGTYEQYF	TRBJ2-7	15	TRBV5-1	NA	NA
TGTGCCAGCTGGGGAGAATACAATGAGCAGTTCTTC	CASWGEYNEQFF	TRBJ2-1	12	TRBV2	once	NA
TGCGCCAGCAGCATCCGGGACAGGGGTCCCTACGAGCAGTACTTC	CASSIRDRGPYEQYF	TRBJ2-7	15	TRBV4-1	NA	TRBD1
TGTGCCAGCTCACCACGTGGGACAGATATGGAGCAGTACTTC	CASSPRGTDMEQYF	TRBJ2-7	14	TRBV18	NA	TRBD1
TGTGCCAGCAGCGGGGCGGGATTGGGCACAGATACGCAGTATTTT	CASSGAGLGTDTQYF	TRBJ2-3	15	TRBV7-2	NA	NA
TGTGCCAGCAGCTTCACAGAGATGAACACTGAAGCTTTCTTT	CASSFTEMNTEAFF	TRBJ1-1	14	TRBV5-4	NA	NA
TGTGCCACCAGCGCTCGGGGACAGGGGAATATTCAGCCCCAGCATTTT	CATSARGQGNIQPQHF	TRBJ1-5	16	TRBV15	NA	TRBD1
TGTGCCGGGACTAGCGGGGGGTACAATGAGCAGTTCTTC	CAGTSGGYNEQFF	TRBJ2-1	13	TRBV30	few	TRBD2
TGTGCCAGCAGTTACTCCTACAAAACGGGACAGGGACACGCTAGCACAGATACGCAGTATTTT	CASSYSYKTGQGHASTDTQYF	TRBJ2-3	21	TRBV6-2/TRBV6-3	NA	TRBD1
TGTGCCAGCAGCTTACCTGCCGAGAAACAGGATGCGAACACCGGGGAGCTGTTTTTT	CASSLPAEKQDANTGELFF	TRBJ2-2	19	TRBV7-6	NA	NA
TGTGCCAGCAGCAAACAGGGGGCCCTTAATGAAAAACTGTTTTTT	CASSKQGALNEKLFF	TRBJ1-4	15	TRBV11-1	NA	TRBD1
TGTGCCAGCAGTTTAGGCAGGGCGCTTGAGCAGTTCTTC	CASSLGRALEQFF	TRBJ2-1	13	TRBV27	NA	NA
TGTGCCAGCACTCTGGGTTTGGGGGCCAACACTGAAGCTTTCTTT	CASTLGLGANTEAFF	TRBJ1-1	15	TRBV11-2	NA	NA
TGTGCCAGCACAGAAGGGGGCGCTGGCACAGATACGCAGTATTTT	CASTEGGAGTDTQYF	TRBJ2-3	15	TRBV7-9	NA	TRBD1
TGTGCCAGCAGCCCCCAGGCAGGGGCCTACACCTTC	CASSPQAGAYTF	TRBJ1-2	12	TRBV7-8	NA	NA
TGTGCCAGCAGTTACTCGGGTCTAGCGGGGTCCTACGAGCAGTACTTC	CASSYSGLAGSYEQYF	TRBJ2-7	16	TRBV6-5	NA	TRBD2
TGTGCCAGCAGCTTAGACCGGGGTAATCAGCCCCAGCATTTT	CASSLDRGNQPQHF	TRBJ1-5	14	TRBV7-8	once	NA
TGTGCCAGCAGCCAGGGGTCCACAGGGGGGGTCGGACAGCCCCAGCATTTT	CASSQGSTGGVGQPQHF	TRBJ1-5	17	TRBV3-1/TRBV3-2	NA	TRBD1
TGTGCCAGTAGTTCGACAGGGTTGTTTGCCGGGGAGCTGTTTTTT	CASSSTGLFAGELFF	TRBJ2-2	15	TRBV19	NA	TRBD1
TGTGCCAGCAGCCCCCGGGGTAGCGGGGGTTGGGAGACCCAGTACTTC	CASSPRGSGGWETQYF	TRBJ2-5	16	TRBV7-2	NA	TRBD2
TGTGCCACCAGCTACCCCCGGGACGGGGAGGTAAAGACCCAGTACTTC	CATSYPRDGEVKTQYF	TRBJ2-5	16	TRBV15	NA	NA
TGCAGCGTTGAAGTTCAACAGGGTTGGTTGAATGGCTACACCTTC	CSVEVQQGWLNGYTF	TRBJ1-2	15	TRBV29-1	NA	NA
TGTGCCAGCAGCCAAGATGGGCAGGACAATCAGCCCCAGCATTTT	CASSQDGQDNQPQHF	TRBJ1-5	15	TRBV4-2	NA	NA
TGTGCCTGGAGTTCGGGACAGGGCAATCAGCCCCAGCATTTT	CAWSSGQGNQPQHF	TRBJ1-5	14	TRBV30	NA	TRBD1
TGTGCCAGCAGCTTGGTGGGGACAGGGGGCTTAGACTCACCCCTCCACTTT	CASSLVGTGGLDSPLHF	TRBJ1-6	17	TRBV5-8	NA	TRBD1
TGTGCCAGCAGCTCTTCGACGGGGACTGAAGCTTTCTTT	CASSSSTGTEAFF	TRBJ1-1	13	TRBV7-2	NA	NA
TGTGCCAGCAGTGGACGGACTAGCGGGTCACTTGCGCAGTACTTC	CASSGRTSGSLAQYF	TRBJ2-7	15	TRBV27	NA	TRBD2
TGTGCCAGCAGCCCAGCCCGGACAGGGAAAGTCTATGGCTACACCTTC	CASSPARTGKVYGYTF	TRBJ1-2	16	TRBV5-6	NA	TRBD1
TGTGCCAGCAGCTTATTGGGCGGGGCCCAAGAGACCCAGTACTTC	CASSLLGGAQETQYF	TRBJ2-5	15	TRBV7-9	NA	NA
TGTGCCAGCTCGCCCAGACAGGACCGCTATGGCTACACCTTC	CASSPRQDRYGYTF	TRBJ1-2	14	TRBV18	NA	NA